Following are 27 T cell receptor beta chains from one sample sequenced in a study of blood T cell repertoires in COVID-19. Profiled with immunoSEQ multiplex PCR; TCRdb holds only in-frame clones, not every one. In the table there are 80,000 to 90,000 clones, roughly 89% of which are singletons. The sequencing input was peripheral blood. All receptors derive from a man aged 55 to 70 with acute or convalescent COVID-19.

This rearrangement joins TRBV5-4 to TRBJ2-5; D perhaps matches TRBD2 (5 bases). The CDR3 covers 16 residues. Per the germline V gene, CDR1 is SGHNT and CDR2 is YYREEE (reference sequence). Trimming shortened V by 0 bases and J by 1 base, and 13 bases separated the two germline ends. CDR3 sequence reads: CASSLERSGLQETQYF. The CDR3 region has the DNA TGTGCCAGCAGCTTGGAAAGGAGCGGCCTCCAAGAGACCCAGTACTTC.

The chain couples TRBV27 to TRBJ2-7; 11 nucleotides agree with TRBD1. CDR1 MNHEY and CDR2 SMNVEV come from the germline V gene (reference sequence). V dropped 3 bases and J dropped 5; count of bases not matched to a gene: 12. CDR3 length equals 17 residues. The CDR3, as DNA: TGTGCCAGCAGTTTCACCCCGGGACAGGGGGGCCTCCACGAGCAGTACTTC. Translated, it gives CASSFTPGQGGLHEQYF.

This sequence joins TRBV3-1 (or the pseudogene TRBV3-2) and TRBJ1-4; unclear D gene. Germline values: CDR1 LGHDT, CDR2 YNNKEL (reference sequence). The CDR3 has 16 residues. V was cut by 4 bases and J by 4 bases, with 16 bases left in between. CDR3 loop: CASSRNSGRFNEKLFF. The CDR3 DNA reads TGTGCCAGCAGCCGGAACAGTGGCAGATTTAATGAAAAACTGTTTTTT.

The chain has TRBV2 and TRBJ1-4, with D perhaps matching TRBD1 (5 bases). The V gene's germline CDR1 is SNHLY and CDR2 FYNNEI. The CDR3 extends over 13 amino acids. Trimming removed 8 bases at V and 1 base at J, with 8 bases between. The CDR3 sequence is CASRTGTNEKLFF. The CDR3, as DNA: TGTGCCAGCCGCACAGGAACTAATGAAAAACTGTTTTTT.

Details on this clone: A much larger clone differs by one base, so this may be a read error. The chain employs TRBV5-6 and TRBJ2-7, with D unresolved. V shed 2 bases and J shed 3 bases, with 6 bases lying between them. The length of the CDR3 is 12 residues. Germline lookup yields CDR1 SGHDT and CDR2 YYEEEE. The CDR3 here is CASSFLDYEQYF. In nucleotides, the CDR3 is TGTGCCAGCAGCTTTCTAGACTACGAGCAGTACTTC.

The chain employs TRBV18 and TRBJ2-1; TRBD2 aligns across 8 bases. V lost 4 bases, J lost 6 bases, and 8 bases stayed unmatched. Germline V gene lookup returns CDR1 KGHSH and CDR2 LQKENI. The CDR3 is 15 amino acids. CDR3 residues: CASSLERGPLNEQFF. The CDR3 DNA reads TGTGCCAGCTCACTCGAGCGGGGGCCTCTCAATGAGCAGTTCTTC.

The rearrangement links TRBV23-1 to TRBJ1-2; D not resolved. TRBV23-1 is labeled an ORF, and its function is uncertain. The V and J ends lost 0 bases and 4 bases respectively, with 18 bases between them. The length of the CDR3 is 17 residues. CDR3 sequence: CASSQSGRPAEGYGYTF. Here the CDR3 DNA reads TGCGCCAGCAGTCAATCGGGAAGGCCGGCCGAGGGCTATGGCTACACCTTC.

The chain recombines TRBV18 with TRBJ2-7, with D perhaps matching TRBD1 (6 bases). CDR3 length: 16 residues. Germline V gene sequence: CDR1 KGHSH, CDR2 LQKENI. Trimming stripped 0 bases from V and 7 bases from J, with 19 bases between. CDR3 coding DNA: TGTGCCAGCTCACCACCTTGGGACACAAAGGGGTATGAGCAGTACTTC. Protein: CASSPPWDTKGYEQYF.

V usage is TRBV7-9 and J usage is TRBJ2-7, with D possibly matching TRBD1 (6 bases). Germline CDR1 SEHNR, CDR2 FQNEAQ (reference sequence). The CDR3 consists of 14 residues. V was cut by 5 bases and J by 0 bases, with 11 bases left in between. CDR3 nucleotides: TGTGCCAGCAGCACCGACAGGAGCTCCTACGAGCAGTACTTC. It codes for CASSTDRSSYEQYF.

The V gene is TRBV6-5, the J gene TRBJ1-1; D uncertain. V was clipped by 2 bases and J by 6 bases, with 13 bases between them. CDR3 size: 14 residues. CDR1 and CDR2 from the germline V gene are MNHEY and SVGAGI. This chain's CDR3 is CASSYATVSAEAFF. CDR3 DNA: TGTGCCAGCAGTTACGCTACAGTTTCAGCTGAAGCTTTCTTT.

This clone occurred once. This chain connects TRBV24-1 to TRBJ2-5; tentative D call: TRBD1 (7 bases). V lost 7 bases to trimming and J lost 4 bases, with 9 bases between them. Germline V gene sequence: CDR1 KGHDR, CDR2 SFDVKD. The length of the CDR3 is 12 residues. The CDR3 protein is CATSQGGETQYF. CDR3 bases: TGTGCCACCAGCCAGGGGGGAGAGACCCAGTACTTC.

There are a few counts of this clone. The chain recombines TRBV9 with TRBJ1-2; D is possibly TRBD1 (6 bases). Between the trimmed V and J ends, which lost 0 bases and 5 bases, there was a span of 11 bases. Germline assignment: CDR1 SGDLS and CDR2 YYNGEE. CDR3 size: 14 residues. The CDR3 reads CASSVAAGDYGYTF. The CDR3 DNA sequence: TGTGCCAGCAGCGTAGCCGCAGGGGATTATGGCTACACCTTC.

In DNA form, the CDR3 reads TGTGCCAGCAGATTCAAGACCGGGACAGGGAGCTCCTACGAGCAGTACTTC. Amino acids: CASRFKTGTGSSYEQYF. This rearrangement joins TRBV27 to TRBJ2-7; 9 bases line up with TRBD1. Germline CDR1 reads MNHEY; CDR2 reads SMNVEV (reference sequence). CDR3 length: 17 residues. Trimming took 6 bases from V and 0 from J; bases not matched to a gene: 12.

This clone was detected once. The CDR3: CASSVTGTGNTIYF. Written as DNA, the CDR3 is TGCGCCAGCAGCGTTACAGGGACCGGAAACACCATATATTTT. The J gene is TRBJ1-3, the V gene TRBV5-1; D is perhaps TRBD1 (6 bases). Between the trimmed V and J ends, which lost 4 bases and 4 bases, there was a span of 12 bases. From germline, CDR1 is SGHRS and CDR2 YFSETQ. The CDR3 extends over 14 amino acids. Together with reference TRBV5-1 and TRBJ1-3, the CDR3 gives the full variable domain: KAGVTQTPRYLIKTRGQQVTLSCSPISGHRSVSWYQQTPGQGLQFLFEYFSETQRNKGNFPGRFSGRQFSNSRSEMNVSTLELGDSALYLCASSVTGTGNTIYFGEGSWLTVV.

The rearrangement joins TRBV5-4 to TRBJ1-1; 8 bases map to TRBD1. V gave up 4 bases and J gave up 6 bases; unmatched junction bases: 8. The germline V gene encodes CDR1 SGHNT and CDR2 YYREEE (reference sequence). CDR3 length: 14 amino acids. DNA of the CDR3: TGTGCCAGCAGCGTTGGGGACAGGTCGGCTGAAGCTTTCTTT. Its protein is CASSVGDRSAEAFF.

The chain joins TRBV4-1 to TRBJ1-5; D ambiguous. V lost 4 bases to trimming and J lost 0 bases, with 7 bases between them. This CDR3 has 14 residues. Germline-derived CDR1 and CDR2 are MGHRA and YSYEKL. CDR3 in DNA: TGCGCCAGCAGCCGAGACATTAGCAATCAGCCCCAGCATTTT. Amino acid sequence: CASSRDISNQPQHF.

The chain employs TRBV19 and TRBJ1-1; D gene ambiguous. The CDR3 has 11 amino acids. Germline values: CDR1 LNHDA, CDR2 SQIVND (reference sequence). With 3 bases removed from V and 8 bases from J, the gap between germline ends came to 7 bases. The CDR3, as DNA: TGTGCCAGTAGTATCGGGTTCGAAGCTTTCTTT. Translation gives CASSIGFEAFF.

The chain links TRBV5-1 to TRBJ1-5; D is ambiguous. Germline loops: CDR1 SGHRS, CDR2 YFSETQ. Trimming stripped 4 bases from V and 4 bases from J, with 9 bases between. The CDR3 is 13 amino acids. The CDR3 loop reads CASSPGENQPQHF. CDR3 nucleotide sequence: TGCGCCAGCAGCCCCGGGGAGAATCAGCCCCAGCATTTT.

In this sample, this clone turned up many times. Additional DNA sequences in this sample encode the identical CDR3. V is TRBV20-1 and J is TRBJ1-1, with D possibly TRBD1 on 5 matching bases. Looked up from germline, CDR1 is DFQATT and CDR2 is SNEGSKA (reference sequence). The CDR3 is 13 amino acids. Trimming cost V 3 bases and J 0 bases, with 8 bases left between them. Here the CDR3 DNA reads TGCAGTGCTAGTGCAGGGATGAACACTGAAGCTTTCTTT. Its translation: CSASAGMNTEAFF.

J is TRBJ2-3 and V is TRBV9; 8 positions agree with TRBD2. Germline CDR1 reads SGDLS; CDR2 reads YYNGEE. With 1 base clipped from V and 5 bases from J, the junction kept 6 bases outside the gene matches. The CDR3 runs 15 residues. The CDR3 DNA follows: TGTGCCAGCAGCGTAACGTCGGGGGGGCGAGATACGCAGTATTTT. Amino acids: CASSVTSGGRDTQYF.

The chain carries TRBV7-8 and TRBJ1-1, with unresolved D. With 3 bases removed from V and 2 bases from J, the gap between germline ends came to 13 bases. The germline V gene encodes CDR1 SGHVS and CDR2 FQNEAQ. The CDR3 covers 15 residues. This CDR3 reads CASSLGGQINTEAFF. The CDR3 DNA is TGTGCCAGCAGCTTGGGTGGGCAGATAAACACTGAAGCTTTCTTT.

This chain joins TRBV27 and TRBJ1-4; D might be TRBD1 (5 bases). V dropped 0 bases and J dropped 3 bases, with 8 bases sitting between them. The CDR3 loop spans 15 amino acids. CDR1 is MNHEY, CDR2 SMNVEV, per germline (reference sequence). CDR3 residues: CASSLSWGANEKLFF. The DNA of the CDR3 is TGTGCCAGCAGTTTATCGTGGGGGGCTAATGAAAAACTGTTTTTT.

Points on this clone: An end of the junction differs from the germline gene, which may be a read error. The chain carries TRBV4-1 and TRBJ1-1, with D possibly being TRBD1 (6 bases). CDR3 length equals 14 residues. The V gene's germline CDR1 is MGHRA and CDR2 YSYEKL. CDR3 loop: CASSQDSRDTHQKF. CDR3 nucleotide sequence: TGCGCCAGCAGCCAAGACTCTCGGGACACTCATCAAAAGTTT.

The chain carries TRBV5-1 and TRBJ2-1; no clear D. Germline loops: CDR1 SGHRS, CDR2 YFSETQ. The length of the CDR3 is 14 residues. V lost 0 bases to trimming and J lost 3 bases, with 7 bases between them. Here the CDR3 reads CASSLGSSYNEQFF. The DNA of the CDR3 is TGCGCCAGCAGCTTGGGTTCTAGCTACAATGAGCAGTTCTTC.

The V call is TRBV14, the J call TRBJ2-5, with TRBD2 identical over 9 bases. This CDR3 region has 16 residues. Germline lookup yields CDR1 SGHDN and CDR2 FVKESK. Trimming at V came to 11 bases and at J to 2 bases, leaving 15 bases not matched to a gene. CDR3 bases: TGTGCCTCCGCCGCGGGGCAAGCGGGGGGTCAAGAGACCCAGTACTTC. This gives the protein CASAAGQAGGQETQYF.

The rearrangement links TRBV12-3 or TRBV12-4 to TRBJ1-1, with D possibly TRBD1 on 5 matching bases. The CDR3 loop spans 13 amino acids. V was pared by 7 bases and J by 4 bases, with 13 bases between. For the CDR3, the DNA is TGTGCCAGCACCCTTAAGGGGCGCACTGAAGCTTTCTTT. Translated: CASTLKGRTEAFF.

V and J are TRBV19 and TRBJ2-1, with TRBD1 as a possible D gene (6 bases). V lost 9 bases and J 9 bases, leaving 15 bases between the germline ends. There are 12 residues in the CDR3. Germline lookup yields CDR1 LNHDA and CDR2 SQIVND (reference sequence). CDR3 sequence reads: CASRGSLGEQFF. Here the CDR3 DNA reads TGTGCCAGCAGGGGCTCCTTGGGTGAGCAGTTCTTC.